The 19 T cell receptor beta chains below were found in one sample sequenced in a study of OX40 agonist ivuxolimab in advanced cancers. The method was immunoSEQ multiplex PCR; TCRdb's version includes in-frame clones alone and lacks a portion of them. The table shows approximately 65,000 clones, with about 84% occurring only once. The sample was CD4+ or CD8+ T cells sorted from blood, taken in a trial of the OX40 agonist ivuxolimab. The receptors come from an adult with an advanced solid tumor such as melanoma, head and neck, liver or kidney cancer.

The chain joins TRBV11-3 to TRBJ2-2; D unresolved. V lost 0 bases and J lost 4, with 9 bases in between. From germline, CDR1 is SGHNT and CDR2 YENEEA. This CDR3 has 15 amino acids. This chain's CDR3 is CASSLEGSITGELFF. CDR3 DNA: TGTGCCAGCAGCTTAGAGGGCAGCATCACCGGGGAGCTGTTTTTT.

The V and J genes are TRBV30 and TRBJ2-1, with D perhaps given as TRBD1 or TRBD2 (6 bases each). The CDR3 spans 20 residues. Germline V gene data show CDR1 as GTSNPN and CDR2 as SVGIG (reference sequence). Trimming shortened V by 2 bases and J by 0 bases, and 26 bases separated the two germline ends. This CDR3 is CAWSYPLSLRGPSSYNEQFF. For the CDR3, the DNA is TGTGCCTGGAGTTACCCCCTGTCTTTACGGGGGCCTAGCTCCTACAATGAGCAGTTCTTC.

V is TRBV4-1 and J is TRBJ2-5, with 10 bases fitting TRBD1. J was trimmed by 11 bases and V by 3 bases; bases with no gene match: 15. The CDR3 loop spans 16 amino acids. Germline V gene lookup returns CDR1 MGHRA and CDR2 YSYEKL. The CDR3 region is CASSHVMTGGSEEQYF. The CDR3 coding sequence is TGCGCCAGCAGCCACGTGATGACAGGGGGCTCGGAAGAGCAGTACTTC.

The genes are TRBV7-2 and TRBJ2-1, with D maybe TRBD1 (6 bases). The CDR3 covers 15 residues. Germline-derived CDR1 and CDR2 are SGHTA and FQGNSA. Trimming left V 1 base short and J 5 bases short, with 12 bases between. This CDR3 reads CASSLVSGQNNEQFF. CDR3 nucleotide sequence: TGTGCCAGCAGCTTAGTCTCGGGACAAAACAATGAGCAGTTCTTC.

V usage is TRBV21-1 and J usage is TRBJ1-5. TRBV21-1 is annotated as a pseudogene. CDR3 length equals 16 residues. CDR3 amino acids: CASSKGGGNGNQPQHF. Written as DNA, the CDR3 is TGTGCCAGCAGCAAAGGGGGGGGTAACGGTAATCAGCCCCAGCATTTT.

This chain links TRBV30 with TRBJ2-2; the D gene could be TRBD1 or TRBD2 (5 bases each). Germline CDR1 and CDR2: GTSNPN and SVGIG (reference sequence). This CDR3 has 16 amino acids. V gave up 2 bases and J gave up 1 base, with 14 bases separating them. This CDR3 is CAWSNSGTENTGELFF. CDR3 nucleotide sequence: TGTGCCTGGAGTAACTCCGGGACCGAGAACACCGGGGAGCTGTTTTTT.

V usage is TRBV5-4 and J usage is TRBJ1-1, with 10 nucleotides matching TRBD1. Germline CDR1 SGHNT, CDR2 YYREEE (reference sequence). The CDR3 runs 14 residues. V trimming: 2 bases; J trimming: 10 bases; junction bases outside the gene matches: 8. This CDR3 reads CASSLTGTGEAAFF. The CDR3 DNA is TGTGCCAGCAGCTTAACCGGGACAGGGGAAGCAGCTTTCTTT.

The chain employs TRBV6-4 and TRBJ2-7, with a tentative D call TRBD2 (6 bases). Germline CDR1 MRHNA, CDR2 SNTAGT. The CDR3 spans 12 residues. Trimming shortened V by 3 bases and J by 7 bases, and 10 bases separated the two germline ends. CDR3 sequence reads: CASSEAGGEQYV. The CDR3 DNA sequence: TGTGCCAGCAGTGAAGCGGGCGGGGAGCAGTACGTC.

V usage is TRBV27 and J usage is TRBJ1-5; 7 bases map to TRBD1. V was pared by 2 bases and J by 5 bases, with 3 bases of the junction left unmatched. Germline CDR1 and CDR2: MNHEY and SMNVEV (reference sequence). CDR3 length equals 14 residues. CDR3 nucleotides: TGTGCCAGCAGTTTACAGGGGGTATATCAGCCCCAGCATTTT. Translation gives CASSLQGVYQPQHF.

The chain is built from TRBV4-1 and TRBJ1-6; no firm D call. The germline V gene has CDR1 MGHRA and CDR2 YSYEKL. The CDR3 has 14 residues. The V end was cut by 1 base, the J end by 3 bases, with 4 bases between. CDR3 nucleotide sequence: TGCGCCAGCAGCCAAGTTTTCTATAATTCACCCCTCCACTTT. Its protein is CASSQVFYNSPLHF.

As to this clone: Here the CDR3 omits its conserved ending phenylalanine or tryptophan, so a read error is the likely source. The rearrangement uses TRBV29-1 and TRBJ1-2; possibly TRBD1 for D (6 bases). V was shortened by 4 bases and J by 1 base, with 19 bases between the two germline ends. This CDR3 is 16 amino acids long. The germline V gene has CDR1 SQVTM and CDR2 ANQGSEA. The CDR3 is CSVASSPGVINYGYTL. The CDR3 bases are TGCAGCGTTGCCTCGTCGCCAGGGGTAATTAACTATGGCTACACCCTC.

This chain connects TRBV6-5 to TRBJ1-6, with D tentatively TRBD1 (5 bases). The V and J ends lost 2 bases and 8 bases respectively, with 10 bases between them. The CDR3 covers 14 residues. The V gene's germline CDR1 is MNHEY and CDR2 SVGAGI. CDR3 nucleotide sequence: TGTGCCAGCAGTTACGTGCAGGGTGATTCACCCCTCCACTTT. Translating gives CASSYVQGDSPLHF.

This rearrangement joins TRBV7-9 to TRBJ1-1, with D tentatively TRBD1 (6 bases). Germline V gene data show CDR1 as SEHNR and CDR2 as FQNEAQ (reference sequence). This CDR3 has 12 residues. V was pared by 8 bases and J by 7 bases, with 14 bases between. Here the CDR3 DNA reads TGTGCCAGCTCAATAAAGGGGGGTGAAGCTTTCTTT. Amino acids: CASSIKGGEAFF.

The V and J genes are TRBV6-1 and TRBJ2-5; D not resolved. CDR1 MNHNS and CDR2 SASEGT come from the germline V gene. V lost 4 bases, J lost 5 bases, and 17 bases lay in between. This CDR3 is 15 amino acids long. CDR3 bases: TGTGCCAGCAGTGCCGGCCGTGAGTCCAGTGAGACCCAGTACTTC. It yields the protein CASSAGRESSETQYF.

This clone was seen once. The rearrangement joins TRBV6-5 to TRBJ1-1; D is unclear. The CDR3 consists of 14 residues. CDR1 is MNHEY, CDR2 SVGAGI, per germline. The germline V and J ends were trimmed by 0 bases and 1 base, with 6 bases remaining between them. CDR3 bases: TGTGCCAGCAGTTACTCGAGGGCGAACACTGAAGCTTTCTTT. As protein: CASSYSRANTEAFF.

The CDR3 sequence: CASEAAATYTQYF. The CDR3 nucleotides are TGTGCTAGTGAGGCGGCAGCCACTTATACGCAGTATTTT. The gene calls are TRBV12-5 and TRBJ2-3; D not certain. V lost 7 bases and J lost 7, with 15 bases in between. The CDR3 totals 13 residues. Germline values: CDR1 LGHNT, CDR2 FRNRAP.

This chain uses TRBV5-1 with TRBJ2-1; no clear D. Per the germline V gene, CDR1 is SGHRS and CDR2 is YFSETQ. The CDR3 has 15 amino acids. V lost 0 bases, J lost 1 base, and 8 bases lay in between. This CDR3 reads CASSLVADSYNEQFF. The CDR3 bases are TGCGCCAGCAGCTTGGTGGCGGATTCCTACAATGAGCAGTTCTTC.

This chain uses TRBV5-1 with TRBJ2-3; D might be TRBD2 (5 bases). V was clipped by 1 base and J by 0 bases, with 9 bases between them. The CDR3 is 15 residues long. Germline V gene sequence: CDR1 SGHRS, CDR2 YFSETQ. This CDR3 is CASSLNGDSTDTQYF. The CDR3 DNA is TGCGCCAGCAGCTTGAACGGGGATAGCACAGATACGCAGTATTTT.

This clone appeared a few times. The chain links TRBV11-3 to TRBJ2-2; 10 bases fit TRBD2. V lost 4 bases and J lost 5; bases outside the gene matches: 7. The CDR3 has 16 amino acids. Looked up from germline, CDR1 is SGHNT and CDR2 is YENEEA. This chain's CDR3 is CASSSRTSGGTGELFF. CDR3 nucleotide sequence: TGTGCCAGCAGCTCCCGGACTAGCGGTGGGACCGGGGAGCTGTTTTTT.